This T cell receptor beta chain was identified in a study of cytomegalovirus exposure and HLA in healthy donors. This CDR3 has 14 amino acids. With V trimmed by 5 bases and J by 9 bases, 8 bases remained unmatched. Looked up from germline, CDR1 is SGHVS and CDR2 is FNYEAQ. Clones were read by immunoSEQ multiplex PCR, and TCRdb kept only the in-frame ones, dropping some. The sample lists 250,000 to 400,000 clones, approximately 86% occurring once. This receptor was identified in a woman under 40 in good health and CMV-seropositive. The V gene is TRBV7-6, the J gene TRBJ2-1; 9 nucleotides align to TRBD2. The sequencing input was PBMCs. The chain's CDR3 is CASSPTGTSFEQFF. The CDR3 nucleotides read TGTGCCAGCAGCCCCACCGGGACTAGCTTTGAGCAGTTCTTC.